This TCR beta chain comes out of a study of T cell responses to AZD1222 COVID-19 vaccine. On this clone: As yet, its antigen is unknown.

The CDR3 consists of 14 residues. Germline V gene data show CDR1 as SGHKS and CDR2 as YYEKEE (reference sequence). The ends were cut back, 5 bases at V and 5 bases at J, with 17 bases in the middle. The repertoire was sequenced with immunoSEQ multiplex PCR; TCRdb's copy has only in-frame clones and lacks some. The sample records under 150,000 clones, over 80% being singletons. Study observations and caveats: Reportedly, close to half of spike-specific TCRs are directed against unmutated variant regions. Elevations in Spike-specific TCR breadth and depth followed administration of two AZD1222 doses. There were mostly white British donors and more females than males, and clonal diversity was possibly underestimated. There were vaccine-associated CD4 TCRs across spike, dominant at 160-218 and 743-854.

The sequence came from an adult in good health. Source: peripheral blood, taken on day 0 of MenACWY control vaccination. The chain joins TRBV5-5 to TRBJ2-7, with D tentatively TRBD1 (5 bases). In DNA, the CDR3 is TGTGCCAGCAGTCAGGCGAGCAGGGTCCACGAGCAGTACTTC. The encoded protein is CASSQASRVHEQYF. Supplemented by reference TRBV5-5 and TRBJ2-7, the full variable domain reads DAGVTQSPTHLIKTRGQQVTLRCSPISGHKSVSWYQQVLGQGPQFIFQYYEKEERGRGNFPDRFSARQFPNYSSELNVNALLLGDSALYLCASSQASRVHEQYFGPGTRLTVT.